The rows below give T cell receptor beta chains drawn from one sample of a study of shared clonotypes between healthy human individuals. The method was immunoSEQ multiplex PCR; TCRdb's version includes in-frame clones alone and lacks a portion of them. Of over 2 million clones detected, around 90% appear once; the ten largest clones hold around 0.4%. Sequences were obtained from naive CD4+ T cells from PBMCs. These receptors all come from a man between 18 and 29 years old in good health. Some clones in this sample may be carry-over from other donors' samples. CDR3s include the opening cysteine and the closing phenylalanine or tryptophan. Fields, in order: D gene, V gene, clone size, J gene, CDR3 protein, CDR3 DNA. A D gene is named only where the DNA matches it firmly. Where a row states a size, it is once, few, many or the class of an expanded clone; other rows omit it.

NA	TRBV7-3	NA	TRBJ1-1	CASSLTGGRHTEAFF	TGTGCCAGCAGCTTAACGGGGGGGCGTCACACTGAAGCTTTCTTT
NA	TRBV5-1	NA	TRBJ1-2	CASSADTVYGYTF	TGCGCCAGCAGCGCGGACACGGTGTATGGCTACACCTTC
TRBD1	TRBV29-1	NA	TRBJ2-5	CSAWSDRDKETQYF	TGCAGCGCTTGGTCGGACAGGGATAAAGAGACCCAGTACTTC
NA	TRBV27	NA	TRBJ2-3	CASSPILRGDTQYF	TGTGCCAGCAGTCCTATCCTCCGGGGGGATACGCAGTATTTT
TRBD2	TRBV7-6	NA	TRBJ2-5	CASSLVAGAGQETQYF	TGTGCCAGCAGCTTAGTAGCGGGAGCAGGTCAAGAGACCCAGTACTTC
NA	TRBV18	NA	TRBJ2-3	CASSPQLSTDTQYF	TGTGCCAGCTCACCACAACTCTCGACAGATACGCAGTATTTT
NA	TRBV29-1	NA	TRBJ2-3	CSVAGGPATDTQYF	TGCAGCGTAGCCGGAGGGCCCGCCACAGATACGCAGTATTTT
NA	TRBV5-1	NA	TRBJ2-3	CASSLAGQVGDTQYF	TGCGCCAGCAGCTTGGCCGGGCAGGTTGGAGATACGCAGTATTTT
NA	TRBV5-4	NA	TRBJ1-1	CASSLQGMNTEAFF	TGTGCCAGCAGCTTGCAGGGCATGAACACTGAAGCTTTCTTT
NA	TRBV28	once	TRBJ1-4	CASNWRAGRKLFF	TGTGCCAGCAATTGGAGAGCTGGTAGAAAACTGTTTTTT
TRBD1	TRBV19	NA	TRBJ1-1	CASSQGVNTEAFF	TGTGCCAGTAGTCAGGGGGTGAACACTGAAGCTTTCTTT
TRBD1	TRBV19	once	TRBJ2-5	CASSSGQESQETQYF	TGTGCCAGTAGCTCGGGACAGGAATCCCAAGAGACCCAGTACTTC
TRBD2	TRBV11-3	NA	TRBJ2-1	CASSPGLAAYNEQFF	TGTGCCAGCAGCCCGGGACTAGCGGCCTACAATGAGCAGTTCTTC
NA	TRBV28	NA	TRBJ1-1	CASSLGGQGGTEAFF	TGTGCCAGCAGTTTAGGAGGGCAGGGAGGGACTGAAGCTTTCTTT
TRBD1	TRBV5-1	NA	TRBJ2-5	CASSLGSGGETQYF	TGCGCCAGCAGCTTAGGTTCAGGGGGAGAGACCCAGTACTTC
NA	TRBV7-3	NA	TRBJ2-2	CASSLTQGPGVTGELFF	TGTGCCAGCAGCTTAACGCAGGGACCGGGAGTGACCGGGGAGCTGTTTTTT
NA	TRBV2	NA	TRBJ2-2	CASSPSFGTGELFF	TGTGCCAGCAGTCCCTCTTTCGGCACCGGGGAGCTGTTTTTT
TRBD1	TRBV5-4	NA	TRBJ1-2	CASSLLDRVPGPYGYTF	TGTGCCAGCAGCTTACTGGACAGGGTACCGGGTCCCTATGGCTACACCTTC
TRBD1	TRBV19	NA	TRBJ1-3	CASPETGPAGNTIYF	TGTGCCAGTCCAGAGACAGGGCCGGCTGGAAACACCATATATTTT
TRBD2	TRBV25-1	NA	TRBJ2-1	CASRLAGSYNEQFF	TGTGCCAGCAGGCTAGCGGGGTCCTACAATGAGCAGTTCTTC
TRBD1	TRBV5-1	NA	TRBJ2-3	CASGDSSSTDTQYF	TGCGCCAGCGGGGACAGCTCTAGCACAGATACGCAGTATTTT
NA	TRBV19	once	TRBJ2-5	CASSNRPAGQETQYF	TGTGCCAGTAGTAACAGGCCCGCCGGACAAGAGACCCAGTACTTC
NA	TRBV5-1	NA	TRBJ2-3	CASSLGRSSSTDTQYF	TGCGCCAGCAGCTTGGGGCGGAGTTCTAGCACAGATACGCAGTATTTT
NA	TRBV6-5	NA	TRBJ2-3	CASSYGQHRPQYF	TGTGCCAGCAGTTACGGACAGCATCGTCCGCAGTATTTT
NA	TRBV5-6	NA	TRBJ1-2	CASSPGLNYGYTF	TGTGCCAGCTCCCCGGGGCTTAACTATGGCTACACCTTC
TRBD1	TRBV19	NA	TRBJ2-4	CASSGNRGANIQYF	TGTGCCAGTAGTGGGAACAGGGGCGCGAACATTCAGTACTTC
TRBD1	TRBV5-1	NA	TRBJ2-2	CASSDRRQGTTGELFF	TGCGCCAGCAGCGACCGACGACAGGGTACCACCGGGGAGCTGTTTTTT
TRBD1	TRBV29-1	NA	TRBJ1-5	CSVKGQGAGQPQHF	TGCAGCGTTAAGGGACAGGGGGCCGGTCAGCCCCAGCATTTT
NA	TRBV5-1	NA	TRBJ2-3	CASSLARQGGADTQYF	TGCGCCAGCAGCTTGGCCCGGCAGGGAGGCGCAGATACGCAGTATTTT
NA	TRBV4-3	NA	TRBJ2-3	CASSQDPRRGGNTQYF	TGCGCCAGCAGCCAAGACCCCCGGAGGGGCGGGAATACGCAGTATTTT
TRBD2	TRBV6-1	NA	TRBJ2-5	CASSFGTSGQTQYF	TGTGCCAGCAGTTTTGGGACTAGCGGACAGACCCAGTACTTC
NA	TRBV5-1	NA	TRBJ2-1	CASSPARLYNEQFF	TGCGCCAGCAGCCCGGCCCGACTCTACAATGAGCAGTTCTTC
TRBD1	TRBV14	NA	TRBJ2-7	CASSQDQTGGEQYF	TGTGCCAGCAGCCAGGATCAGACAGGGGGCGAGCAGTACTTC
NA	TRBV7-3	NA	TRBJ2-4	CASSVSGTDIQYF	TGTGCCAGCAGCGTATCCGGGACCGATATTCAGTACTTC
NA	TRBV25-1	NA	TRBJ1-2	CASSKTETTYGYTF	TGTGCCAGCAGTAAGACAGAAACGACCTATGGCTACACCTTC
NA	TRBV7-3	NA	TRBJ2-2	CASSVGGELFF	TGTGCCAGCTCTGTGGGCGGGGAGCTGTTTTTT
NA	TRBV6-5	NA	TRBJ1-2	CASSPRENYGYTF	TGTGCCAGCAGTCCGAGGGAGAACTATGGCTACACCTTC
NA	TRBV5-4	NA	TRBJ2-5	CASSLNREGQETQYF	TGTGCCAGCAGCTTAAACAGGGAGGGCCAAGAGACCCAGTACTTC
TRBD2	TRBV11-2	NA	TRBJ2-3	CASSYLGGRAPDTQYF	TGTGCCAGCAGCTACCTGGGCGGGAGGGCCCCAGATACGCAGTATTTT
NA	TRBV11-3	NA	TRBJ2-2	CASSFRSGELFF	TGTGCCAGCAGCTTCCGGTCGGGGGAGCTGTTTTTT
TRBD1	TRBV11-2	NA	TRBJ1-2	CASSTQTGLYGYTF	TGTGCCAGCAGCACCCAGACAGGGCTCTATGGCTACACCTTC
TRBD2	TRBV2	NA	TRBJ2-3	CAGGLAGGEDTQYF	TGTGCCGGCGGACTAGCGGGAGGGGAAGATACGCAGTATTTT
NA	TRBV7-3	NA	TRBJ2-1	CASSPPGGGYEQFF	TGTGCCAGCAGCCCCCCTGGAGGAGGTTATGAGCAGTTCTTC
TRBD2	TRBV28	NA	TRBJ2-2	CASSSTGGRTGELFF	TGTGCCAGCAGTTCTACGGGCGGGAGGACCGGGGAGCTGTTTTTT
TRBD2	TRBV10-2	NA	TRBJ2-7	CASSGSGGIYEQYF	TGCGCCAGCAGTGGAAGCGGGGGGATCTACGAGCAGTACTTC
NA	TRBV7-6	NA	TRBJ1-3	CASSLAGADGNTIYF	TGTGCCAGCAGCTTAGCAGGGGCCGATGGAAACACCATATATTTT
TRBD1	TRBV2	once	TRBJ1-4	CASSEEYRGKLFF	TGTGCCAGCAGTGAAGAGTACAGGGGAAAACTGTTTTTT
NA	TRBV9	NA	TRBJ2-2	CASSIRGDRNTGELFF	TGTGCCAGCAGCATCCGGGGGGACAGGAACACCGGGGAGCTGTTTTTT
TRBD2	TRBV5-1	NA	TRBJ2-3	CASSDQREGGDTQYF	TGCGCCAGCAGCGATCAGCGGGAGGGTGGGGATACGCAGTATTTT
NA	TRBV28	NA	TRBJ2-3	CASSPWQGITDTQYF	TGTGCCAGCAGCCCCTGGCAGGGGATTACAGATACGCAGTATTTT
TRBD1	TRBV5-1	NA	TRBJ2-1	CASNDRGPRYEQFF	TGCGCCAGCAACGACAGGGGGCCTCGTTATGAGCAGTTCTTC
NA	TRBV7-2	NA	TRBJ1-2	CASSLDYFSGTYGYTF	TGTGCCAGCAGCTTAGATTACTTCTCAGGGACATATGGCTACACCTTC
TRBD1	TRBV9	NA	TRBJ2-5	CASSVAPQGEETQYF	TGTGCCAGCAGCGTAGCCCCACAGGGGGAAGAGACCCAGTACTTC
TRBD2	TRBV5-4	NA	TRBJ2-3	CASSLGTSGGVDTQYF	TGTGCCAGCAGCTTAGGGACTAGCGGGGGAGTAGATACGCAGTATTTT
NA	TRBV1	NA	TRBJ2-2	CTSSQDQGTGELFF	TGCACCAGCAGCCAAGATCAGGGCACCGGGGAGCTGTTTTTT